This TCR beta chain was documented in a study of T cell clonality in common variable immunodeficiency. Germline loops: CDR1 GTSNPN, CDR2 SVGIG (reference sequence). This CDR3 spans 15 amino acids. The V segment lost 4 bases and the J segment 6 bases; nucleotides outside the gene matches: 10. This clone was counted many times. No antigen is known for it. Read coverage stops 3 residues before the CDR3 terminus; the germline J gene supplies the remainder. CVID and control samples used equivalent genomic DNA input. Clones were sequenced by immunoSEQ multiplex PCR, and TCRdb holds only the in-frame ones, with some missing. The sample was found to contain about 81,000 clones, and every one recurs. Overall study findings and caveats: Compared with healthy controls, CVID subjects showed increased TCRbeta clonality, mostly in about a third. Shared TCRbeta clones were fewer between CVID subjects than controls. Patient heterogeneity in the CVID cohort limited correlations between repertoire features and clinical complications.

The receptor comes from a person aged 18 to 69 in good health. V is TRBV30 and J is TRBJ1-1; 11 nucleotides line up with TRBD1. Input material: peripheral blood mononuclear cells. The sequenced CDR3 bases are TGTGCCTGGACCCGCCTAGGGACAGGGGGGGCTGAA. This sequence encodes CAWTRLGTGGAE. The CDR3 in its entirety is CAWTRLGTGGAEAFF. The full variable domain, its missing parts supplied by reference TRBV30 and TRBJ1-1, is SQTIHQWPATLVQPVGSPLSLECTVEGTSNPNLYWYRQAAGRGLQLLFYSVGIGQISSEVPQNLSASRPQDRQFILSSKKLLLSDSGFYLCAWTRLGTGGAEAFFGQGTRLTVV.